This TCR beta chain appears in the sequencing data of a study of blood T cell repertoires in COVID-19. Study-wide background: Acute-phase and convalescent COVID-19 samples originated in the United States, Italy and Spain. T cells, B-cell-depleted T cells, or PBMCs supplied cDNA or gDNA.

This CDR3 has 15 residues. Trimming cost V 4 bases and J 3 bases; bases outside gene matches: 1. Per the germline V gene, CDR1 is MNHNY and CDR2 is SVGAGI (reference sequence). Original processing methods: Amplification of reference gene primers was used by the study to estimate nucleated cell counts. Measured with immunoSEQ multiplex PCR; TCRdb has only the in-frame clones, and not every one. The DNA gave D and trimming, while V, J and clone size come from that table. The table lists around 170,000 clones, 75% to 80% of them singletons. Material: peripheral blood. The rearrangement links TRBV6-6 to TRBJ2-1; 12 bases fit TRBD2. This sequence was found in a woman aged 80 or older with acute or convalescent COVID-19. The CDR3: CASSWTSGVYNEQFF. The DNA for the CDR3 is TGTGCCAGCAGTTGGACTAGCGGGGTCTACAATGAGCAGTTCTTC.